One sample yielded the 26 T cell receptor beta chains listed below, sequenced in a study of regulatory T cells in long-lasting Graves disease. Construction of the TCR beta libraries employed iRepertoire HTBI primers in conjunction with Arm-PCR of CDR3 regions. TCRdb processed the multiplex PCR reads anew with MiXCR; each CDR3 protein has one entry. The table has about 380,000 distinct CDR3 sequences, about a sixth seen once; the top ten hold about 20%. Sample time point: newly diagnosed GD, antithyroid drugs for less than 3 months. PBMC-derived RNA was used for the TCR library. Sequenced material: peripheral blood mononuclear cells (PBMCs), taken at new diagnosis, from a patient treated with antithyroid drugs. All receptors derive from a female donor with Graves disease.

The rearrangement joins TRBV5-6 to TRBJ1-1; 11 bases are a match to TRBD1. Trimming at V came to 4 bases and at J to 4 bases, leaving 6 bases not matched to a gene. This CDR3 comprises 15 residues. Germline CDR1 SGHDT, CDR2 YYEEEE. CDR3 region: CASSKTGTGGTEAFF. CDR3 DNA sequence: TGTGCCAGCAGCAAGACCGGGACAGGGGGCACTGAAGCTTTCTTT.

This clonotype has a handful of counts. The genes are TRBV7-9 and TRBJ2-7; D is perhaps TRBD1 or TRBD2 (6 bases each). V lost 5 bases, J lost 0 bases, and 17 bases lay in between. The CDR3 loop spans 16 amino acids. Germline-derived CDR1 and CDR2 are SEHNR and FQNEAQ (reference sequence). The CDR3, as DNA: TGTGCCAGCAGCCGTACTCGTGGGGGGCGCTCCTACGAGCAGTACTTC. Its translation is CASSRTRGGRSYEQYF.

This clonotype was recorded at least ten times. V is TRBV12-3 or TRBV12-4 and J is TRBJ2-3; D remains ambiguous. Deletions cut 5 bases from V and 6 bases from J, with 15 bases between. The CDR3 has 14 residues. The chain's CDR3 is CASSAGSASDTQYF. The CDR3 DNA reads as TGTGCCAGCAGTGCCGGGTCCGCTTCCGATACGCAGTATTTT.

This clonotype was seen repeatedly, ten times or more. The chain carries TRBV6-1 and TRBJ2-1; D is possibly TRBD1 (7 bases). Trimming pared 7 bases from V and 6 bases from J, leaving 16 bases between. The CDR3 consists of 14 residues. Germline assignment: CDR1 MNHNS and CDR2 SASEGT. The DNA of the CDR3 is TGTGCCAGCACCATTAGACAGGGAGGCAATGAGCAGTTCTTC. Translation: CASTIRQGGNEQFF.

At least ten counts were recorded for this clonotype. This chain connects TRBV7-3 to TRBJ2-5; TRBD1 matches at 8 bases. CDR3 length equals 13 residues. V lost 5 bases to trimming and J lost 2 bases; unmatched junction nucleotides: 1. Germline CDR1 and CDR2: SGHTA and FQGTGA. As DNA, the CDR3 is TGTGCCAGCAGCCGACAGGGGCAAGAGACCCAGTACTTC. Translation gives CASSRQGQETQYF.

This clonotype was counted ten times or more. The chain has TRBV20-1 and TRBJ1-5, with a weak D call TRBD1 (6 bases). This CDR3 comprises 15 residues. CDR1 is DFQATT, CDR2 SNEGSKA, per germline (reference sequence). Trimming stripped 0 bases from V and 2 bases from J, with 11 bases between. The CDR3 nucleotides read TGCAGTGCTAGAGATTGGGCAGGGGGCAATCAGCCCCAGCATTTT. Its translation: CSARDWAGGNQPQHF.

This clonotype came up many times. The chain recombines TRBV5-5 with TRBJ1-2; D unclear. Germline CDR1 and CDR2: SGHKS and YYEKEE (reference sequence). The V and J ends lost 4 bases and 8 bases respectively, with 12 bases between them. The CDR3 spans 12 residues. The CDR3 coding sequence is TGTGCCAGCAGCGCCGGGTGGAGCGGCTACACCTTC. Translated: CASSAGWSGYTF.

The rearrangement joins TRBV4-3 to TRBJ1-1; D is undetermined. Trimming removed 0 bases at V and 1 base at J, with 6 bases between. The CDR3 has 14 residues. In germline, CDR1 is LGHNA, CDR2 YSLEER. CDR3 sequence reads: CASSQDLGNTEAFF. Written as DNA, the CDR3 is TGCGCCAGCAGCCAAGATTTGGGGAACACTGAAGCTTTCTTT.

This clonotype came up a few times. The chain is built from TRBV6-1 and TRBJ2-6, with D possibly being TRBD1 (6 bases). The CDR3 runs to 14 residues. V dropped 7 bases and J dropped 1 base, with 8 bases sitting between them. CDR1 is MNHNS, CDR2 SASEGT, per germline. CDR3 nucleotides: TGTGCCAGCATCACAGGGTCTGGGGCCAACGTCCTGACTTTC. It translates to CASITGSGANVLTF.

The chain carries TRBV18 and TRBJ1-1, with D possibly being TRBD1 (6 bases). Deletions cut 5 bases from V and 3 bases from J, with 19 bases between. Germline loops: CDR1 KGHSH, CDR2 LQKENI. This CDR3 contains 16 residues. CDR3 sequence reads: CASSFSSGVGDTEAFF. CDR3 in DNA: TGTGCCAGCTCATTTTCGTCAGGGGTTGGAGACACTGAAGCTTTCTTT.

The table lists this clonotype with many counts. The chain joins TRBV11-2 to TRBJ1-2; D is undetermined. V lost 4 bases and J 12 bases, leaving 12 bases between the germline ends. Germline V CDR1 and CDR2: SGHAT, FQNNGV. This CDR3 is built from 11 residues. The CDR3 reads CASSSRPTHTF. The CDR3 coding sequence is TGTGCCAGCAGCTCCAGACCCACCCACACCTTC. The variable domain in full, completed from reference TRBV11-2 and TRBJ1-2, reads EAGVAQSPRYKIIEKRQSVAFWCNPISGHATLYWYQQILGQGPKLLIQFQNNGVVDDSQLPKDRFSAERLKGVDSTLKIQPAKLEDSAVYLCASSSRPTHTFGSGTRLTVV.

At least ten counts were recorded for this clonotype. The chain recombines TRBV11-1 with TRBJ1-1, with 7 bases fitting TRBD1. The CDR3 runs to 16 residues. The trim removed 4 bases at V and 0 bases at J, leaving 8 bases unmatched. Per germline, CDR1 SGHAT and CDR2 FQDESV (reference sequence). CDR3 nucleotides: TGTGCCAGCAGCTCCGGGACAGTCCTCATGAACACTGAAGCTTTCTTT. It encodes CASSSGTVLMNTEAFF.

This clonotype was seen ten or more times. V gene TRBV5-1 combines with J gene TRBJ1-2, with a tentative D call TRBD1 (5 bases). Trimming took 5 bases from V and 1 from J, leaving 15 bases between them. This CDR3 is 15 amino acids long. Germline CDR1 SGHRS, CDR2 YFSETQ. In DNA form, the CDR3 reads TGCGCCAGCAGACGACTCAGGGAGGTTAACTATGGCTACACCTTC. It is translated as CASRRLREVNYGYTF. Full variable domain (rest looked up from reference TRBV5-1 and TRBJ1-2): KAGVTQTPRYLIKTRGQQVTLSCSPISGHRSVSWYQQTPGQGLQFLFEYFSETQRNKGNFPGRFSGRQFSNSRSEMNVSTLELGDSALYLCASRRLREVNYGYTFGSGTRLTVV.

This clonotype was counted ten times or more. V is TRBV7-2 and J is TRBJ2-7; 12 nucleotides line up with TRBD2. This CDR3 spans 16 amino acids. Germline V CDR1 and CDR2: SGHTA, FQGNSA. V lost 0 bases and J lost 6; bases outside the gene matches: 6. CDR3 sequence: CASSLAATSGRPEQYF. CDR3 DNA: TGTGCCAGCAGCTTAGCCGCGACTAGCGGGAGACCCGAGCAGTACTTC.

This clonotype was counted many times. This chain links TRBV28 with TRBJ1-2; 7 bases match TRBD1. The V and J ends lost 6 bases and 2 bases, in that order; junction bases with no gene match: 6. The length of the CDR3 is 14 residues. Germline V gene data show CDR1 as MDHEN and CDR2 as SYDVKM. The CDR3 DNA sequence: TGTGCCAGCAGACCAGACAGGGTGAACTATGGCTACACCTTC. It is translated as CASRPDRVNYGYTF.

The V call is TRBV27, the J call TRBJ1-2; unclear D gene. Germline V gene lookup returns CDR1 MNHEY and CDR2 SMNVEV (reference sequence). The CDR3 contains 16 residues. V was shortened by 4 bases and J by 1 base, with 16 bases between the two germline ends. Written as DNA, the CDR3 is TGTGCCAGCAGTTCAGCGGCCTCTATTATTAACTATGGCTACACCTTC. This sequence encodes CASSSAASIINYGYTF.

This clonotype was counted many times. The chain couples TRBV6-1 to TRBJ1-5; maybe TRBD1 (5 bases). CDR3 length: 16 amino acids. Germline CDR1 MNHNS, CDR2 SASEGT. V gave up 1 base and J gave up 1 base, with 11 bases separating them. CDR3: CASSEGAGTSNQPQHF. Here the CDR3 DNA reads TGTGCCAGCAGTGAAGGTGCAGGGACGAGCAATCAGCCCCAGCATTTT.

This clonotype showed up many times. This chain connects TRBV20-1 to TRBJ1-6, with D maybe TRBD1 (5 bases). The germline V gene has CDR1 DFQATT and CDR2 SNEGSKA (reference sequence). The CDR3 length is 16 residues. With 0 bases removed from V and 5 bases from J, the gap between germline ends came to 14 bases. The CDR3 DNA sequence: TGCAGTGCTAGAGATGGTAGGGACGGGAATAATTCACCCCTCCACTTT. It specifies CSARDGRDGNNSPLHF.

There are a few counts of this clonotype. The genes are TRBV7-9 and TRBJ2-6, with D tentatively TRBD1 (6 bases). V dropped 5 bases and J dropped 2 bases, with 10 bases sitting between them. This CDR3 has 15 residues. Germline V gene lookup returns CDR1 SEHNR and CDR2 FQNEAQ (reference sequence). CDR3 sequence reads: CASSLGDTGANVLTF. The CDR3 nucleotides are TGTGCCAGCAGCCTAGGGGACACTGGGGCCAACGTCCTGACTTTC. Combining the CDR3 with reference TRBV7-9 and TRBJ2-6 gives the whole variable domain DTGVSQNPRHKITKRGQNVTFRCDPISEHNRLYWYRQTLGQGPEFLTYFQNEAQLEKSRLLSDRFSAERPKGSFSTLEIQRTEQGDSAMYLCASSLGDTGANVLTFGAGSRLTVL.

To note about this clonotype: This may come from a read error, since a much larger clone is one base off. The V call is TRBV28, the J call TRBJ2-1; TRBD1 matches 11 bases. From germline, CDR1 is MDHEN and CDR2 SYDVKM. The CDR3 has 17 residues. V lost 5 bases, J lost 10 bases, and 16 bases stayed unmatched. The CDR3 DNA is TGTGCCAGCAGTCTCCCGCCGGGACAGGGGGTCTCCTACGAGCAGTTCTTC. Translated, it gives CASSLPPGQGVSYEQFF.

This clonotype appeared many times. The CDR3 DNA follows: TGTGCCAGCAGCCGCCGGACTAGCGGGGGACGAGGCATTCAGTACTTC. Its protein is CASSRRTSGGRGIQYF. The gene calls are TRBV7-2 and TRBJ2-4; 13 positions agree with TRBD2. CDR1 is SGHTA and CDR2 is FQGNSA in the germline V gene. After removal of 5 bases from V and 9 bases from J, the junction contained 10 bases not matched to a gene. The CDR3 has 16 residues.

This clonotype showed up many times. This sequence joins TRBV9 and TRBJ2-3; perhaps D is TRBD1 or TRBD2 (5 bases each). Per germline, CDR1 SGDLS and CDR2 YYNGEE. The CDR3 consists of 15 residues. The V end lost 3 bases, the J end lost 2 bases, and 13 bases lay between the germline ends. The CDR3 bases are TGTGCCAGCAGCGACGAAGGGGAGTTCACAGATACGCAGTATTTT. Protein: CASSDEGEFTDTQYF.

This clonotype showed up just a few times. The rearrangement links TRBV19 to TRBJ2-3; perhaps TRBD2 as D (6 bases). Germline CDR1 is LNHDA and CDR2 is SQIVND (reference sequence). The V end lost 1 base, the J end lost 4 bases, and 18 bases lay between the germline ends. The CDR3 is 17 residues long. The DNA of the CDR3 is TGTGCCAGTAGTATAGCGGGAGTGTATTCTCAAGCAGATACGCAGTATTTT. Amino acids: CASSIAGVYSQADTQYF.

This clonotype came up many times. The V call is TRBV27, the J call TRBJ2-2, with TRBD2 matching 9 bases. Germline trimming cut 5 bases from V and 11 bases from J; bases unmatched to any gene: 18. The length of the CDR3 is 17 residues. Per germline, CDR1 MNHEY and CDR2 SMNVEV (reference sequence). The CDR3 loop reads CASSHYGHAGLADELFF. CDR3 nucleotide sequence: TGTGCCAGCAGTCACTATGGACACGCGGGACTAGCAGACGAGCTGTTTTTT.

Many counts were recorded for this clonotype. The chain carries TRBV7-2 and TRBJ1-1, with D hard to call. The CDR3 has 13 residues. Trimming cost V 3 bases and J 3 bases, with 8 bases left between them. Germline CDR1 SGHTA, CDR2 FQGNSA. CDR3 in DNA: TGTGCCAGCAGCTTCGGCGGGGACACTGAAGCTTTCTTT. Translating gives CASSFGGDTEAFF.

This clonotype was seen repeatedly, ten times or more. This chain connects TRBV4-1 to TRBJ2-1, with 9 bases that match TRBD2. The germline CDR1 and CDR2 sequences are MGHRA and YSYEKL. The V gene end was trimmed by 0 bases and the J gene end by 4 bases; junction bases not matched to a gene: 7. The CDR3 is 17 residues long. The CDR3 protein is CASSQDRAGGPYNEQFF. As DNA, the CDR3 is TGCGCCAGCAGCCAAGATAGGGCGGGAGGGCCGTACAATGAGCAGTTCTTC.